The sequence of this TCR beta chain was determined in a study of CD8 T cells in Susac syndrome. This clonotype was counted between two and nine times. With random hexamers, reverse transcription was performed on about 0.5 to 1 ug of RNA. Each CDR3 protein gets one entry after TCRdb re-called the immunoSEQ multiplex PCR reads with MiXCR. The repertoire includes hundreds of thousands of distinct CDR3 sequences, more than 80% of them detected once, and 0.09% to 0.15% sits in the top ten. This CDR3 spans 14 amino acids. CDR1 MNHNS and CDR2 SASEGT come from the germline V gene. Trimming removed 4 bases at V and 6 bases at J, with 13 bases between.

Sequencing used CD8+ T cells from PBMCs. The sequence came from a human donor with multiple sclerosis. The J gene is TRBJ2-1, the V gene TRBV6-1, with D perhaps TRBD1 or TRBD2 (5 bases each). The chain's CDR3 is CASSGDVGANEQFF. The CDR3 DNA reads TGTGCCAGCAGTGGGGACGTCGGGGCCAATGAGCAGTTCTTC.